The 32 T cell receptor beta chains listed next were all sequenced from one sample in a study of T cells in Graves' hyperthyroidism and ophthalmopathy. Authors of the study amplified TCR beta CDR3 regions from RNA transcripts. Researchers ran a first-round RT-PCR on the TCR CDR3 using the HTBI primer set. In TCRdb, the multiplex PCR reads were re-called with MiXCR into one record per CDR3 protein. The sample carries under 300,000 distinct CDR3 sequences, about an eighth recorded once. The sequenced material came from blood. The receptors were sampled from a woman aged 25 to 39 with Graves' hyperthyroidism that later progressed to Graves' ophthalmopathy.

This clonotype was detected many times. At one boundary the junction diverges from the germline segment, which might be a read error. J is TRBJ2-1 and V is TRBV28; D not resolved. The CDR3 runs to 14 residues. Germline V CDR1 and CDR2: MDHEN, SYDVKM. For the CDR3, the DNA is TGTGCCAGCAGCCCTCCTGACTCCCACAATGAGCAGTTCTTC. Translating gives CASSPPDSHNEQFF.

The genes are TRBV29-1 and TRBJ2-1; 8 nucleotides agree with TRBD2. Germline V lookup: CDR1 SQVTM, CDR2 ANQGSEA. Losses at the gene ends were 4 bases for V and 8 bases for J; bases not matched to a gene: 7. CDR3 length: 13 amino acids. CDR3 sequence (DNA): TGCAGCGTTGTTGACGGGGGGGCTGATGAGCAGTTCTTC. This translates into CSVVDGGADEQFF.

To note about this clonotype: With a much larger clone just one base away, this may be a read error. This sequence joins TRBV5-1 and TRBJ2-1; D is uncertain. Trimming removed 0 bases at V and 2 bases at J, with 6 bases between. Per germline, CDR1 SGHRS and CDR2 YFSETQ. The CDR3 contains 14 residues. The CDR3 sequence is CASSLGYAYNEQFF. Here the CDR3 DNA reads TGCGCCAGCAGCTTGGGCTACGCCTACAATGAGCAGTTCTTC.

This clonotype was picked up many times. V gene TRBV30 combines with J gene TRBJ2-7; 9 bases fit TRBD2. V was pared by 0 bases and J by 2 bases, with 2 bases of the junction left unmatched. The CDR3 extends over 14 amino acids. CDR1 is GTSNPN and CDR2 is SVGIG in the germline V gene (reference sequence). The DNA for the CDR3 is TGTGCCTGGAGTGTGGCTAGCGGGGCCTACGAGCAGTACTTC. This gives the protein CAWSVASGAYEQYF. The whole variable domain, filled in from reference TRBV30 and TRBJ2-7, reads SQTIHQWPATLVQPVGSPLSLECTVEGTSNPNLYWYRQAAGRGLQLLFYSVGIGQISSEVPQNLSASRPQDRQFILSSKKLLLSDSGFYLCAWSVASGAYEQYFGPGTRLTVT.

This clonotype was observed a handful of times. This rearrangement joins TRBV19 to TRBJ2-4, with D uncertain. The germline V gene has CDR1 LNHDA and CDR2 SQIVND (reference sequence). The V gene lost 5 bases and the J gene lost 0 bases, with 14 bases spanning the gap. The CDR3 has 16 amino acids. In DNA form, the CDR3 reads TGTGCCAGTAGTCCTCCCCCTGGTGTAGCCAAAAACATTCAGTACTTC. Translated, it gives CASSPPPGVAKNIQYF. Together with reference TRBV19 and TRBJ2-4, the CDR3 gives the full variable domain: DGGITQSPKYLFRKEGQNVTLSCEQNLNHDAMYWYRQDPGQGLRLIYYSQIVNDFQKGDIAEGYSVSREKKESFPLTVTSAQKNPTAFYLCASSPPPGVAKNIQYFGAGTRLSVL.

This clonotype has ten or more counts. This chain links TRBV11-3 with TRBJ2-3; TRBD2 is a possible D gene (6 bases). Germline V lookup: CDR1 SGHNT, CDR2 YENEEA. The V end was cut by 1 base, the J end by 5 bases, with 13 bases between. There are 15 residues in the CDR3. CDR3 region: CASSLGGTGGDTQYF. The CDR3 bases are TGTGCCAGCAGCTTAGGCGGTACCGGGGGAGATACGCAGTATTTT.

This clonotype has just a few counts. The gene calls are TRBV9 and TRBJ2-3; D call uncertain. Per germline, CDR1 SGDLS and CDR2 YYNGEE. The CDR3 contains 14 residues. Trimming stripped 6 bases from V and 0 bases from J, with 11 bases between. The DNA of the CDR3 is TGTGCCAGCAATTACGGCGGTAGCACAGATACGCAGTATTTT. Amino acids: CASNYGGSTDTQYF.

The chain has TRBV24-1 and TRBJ1-2; D might be TRBD1 (5 bases). CDR3 length: 15 residues. The V gene lost 2 bases and the J gene lost 0 bases, with 9 bases spanning the gap. CDR1 and CDR2 from the germline V gene are KGHDR and SFDVKD. This chain's CDR3 is CATSDSDNPNYGYTF. CDR3 coding DNA: TGTGCCACCAGTGATTCGGACAACCCTAACTATGGCTACACCTTC.

The chain recombines TRBV30 with TRBJ2-7, with TRBD2 identical over 13 bases. With 5 bases clipped from V and 2 bases from J, the junction kept 3 bases outside the gene matches. Germline V gives CDR1 GTSNPN, CDR2 SVGIG (reference sequence). This CDR3 has 14 amino acids. The CDR3 DNA is TGTGCCTGGGGGGGACTAGCGGGAACCTACGAGCAGTACTTC. It yields the protein CAWGGLAGTYEQYF.

Here the CDR3 reads CSATGGVNEKLFF. The CDR3 coding sequence is TGCAGTGCTACCGGGGGCGTTAATGAAAAACTGTTTTTT. The rearrangement uses TRBV20-1 and TRBJ1-4; a possible D gene is TRBD1 (6 bases). Germline V gives CDR1 DFQATT, CDR2 SNEGSKA (reference sequence). The CDR3 is 13 residues long. V was clipped by 4 bases and J by 4 bases, with 10 bases between them.

This clonotype was picked up many times. V and J are TRBV10-3 and TRBJ1-1; D not certain. CDR3 length equals 16 residues. Trimming pared 6 bases from V and 1 base from J, leaving 18 bases between. Germline CDR1 ENHRY, CDR2 SYGVKD. CDR3 in DNA: TGTGCCATCAGCGAACTGGCACCCTCACGGAACACTGAAGCTTTCTTT. This gives the protein CAISELAPSRNTEAFF.

This clonotype appeared many times. The chain joins TRBV7-2 to TRBJ1-2; D might be TRBD1 (6 bases). The CDR3 contains 13 residues. CDR1 is SGHTA, CDR2 FQGNSA, per germline. V was trimmed by 2 bases and J by 8 bases, leaving 12 bases between them. CDR3 amino acids: CASSLTGKSGYTF. The DNA for the CDR3 is TGTGCCAGCAGCTTAACAGGGAAGAGCGGCTACACCTTC.

The chain is built from TRBV4-2 and TRBJ1-5, with D unclear. The length of the CDR3 is 15 residues. Between the trimmed V and J ends, which lost 0 bases and 0 bases, there was a span of 6 bases. Germline V lookup: CDR1 LGHNA, CDR2 YNFKEQ. The CDR3 sequence is CASSQDRNSNQPQHF. DNA for the CDR3: TGTGCCAGCAGCCAAGACAGGAATAGCAATCAGCCCCAGCATTTT.

This clonotype has at least ten counts. The chain couples TRBV10-3 to TRBJ1-1; a possible D gene is TRBD1 (5 bases). With 2 bases removed from V and 4 bases from J, the gap between germline ends came to 5 bases. The CDR3 extends over 12 amino acids. Germline values: CDR1 ENHRY, CDR2 SYGVKD. CDR3 DNA: TGTGCCATCAGTGAGACAGGCACTGAAGCTTTCTTT. It specifies CAISETGTEAFF.

This clonotype was recorded at least ten times. The chain couples TRBV4-3 to TRBJ2-2; 9 nucleotides align to TRBD2. Trimming cost V 0 bases and J 7 bases; bases outside gene matches: 15. The CDR3 has 19 amino acids. Per the germline V gene, CDR1 is LGHNA and CDR2 is YSLEER. CDR3: CASSQEGRVTSGLGGELFF. DNA for the CDR3: TGCGCCAGCAGCCAAGAGGGAAGAGTAACTAGCGGGCTGGGCGGGGAGCTGTTTTTT.

The CDR3 DNA follows: TGCAGCGTTGTGTGGGAAAACAATGAGCAGTTCTTC. Its translation: CSVVWENNEQFF. V gene TRBV29-1 combines with J gene TRBJ2-1, with D unresolved. Germline V gene sequence: CDR1 SQVTM, CDR2 ANQGSEA. The CDR3 is made up of 12 amino acids. Trimming removed 4 bases at V and 5 bases at J, with 9 bases between.

This clonotype has at least ten counts. V is TRBV20-1 and J is TRBJ1-5; D unclear. This CDR3 is 16 amino acids long. The germline CDR1 and CDR2 sequences are DFQATT and SNEGSKA (reference sequence). V was shortened by 0 bases and J by 6 bases, with 18 bases between the two germline ends. In DNA, the CDR3 is TGCAGTGCTAGAGAGTACACAAAAAATGCGGGTCAGCCCCAGCATTTT. This codes for CSAREYTKNAGQPQHF.

The V call is TRBV11-2, the J call TRBJ1-1, with D possibly being TRBD1 (5 bases). Germline V gene sequence: CDR1 SGHAT, CDR2 FQNNGV. V lost 3 bases to trimming and J lost 2 bases, with 10 bases between them. CDR3 size: 14 residues. The CDR3 is CASSFWQGNTEAFF. In DNA form, the CDR3 reads TGTGCCAGCAGCTTTTGGCAGGGAAACACTGAAGCTTTCTTT.

This clonotype has ten or more counts. V gene TRBV27 combines with J gene TRBJ2-5; 13 nucleotides align to TRBD2. The CDR3 length is 15 residues. The germline V gene encodes CDR1 MNHEY and CDR2 SMNVEV (reference sequence). Trimming cost V 8 bases and J 4 bases; bases outside gene matches: 7. The CDR3 nucleotides are TGTGCCAGCTCGCAAGGACTAGCGGGAGTAGAGACCCAGTACTTC. Amino acids: CASSQGLAGVETQYF.

Turning to this clonotype: A much bigger clone sits one base away, suggesting this may be a read error. The chain carries TRBV28 and TRBJ2-7; D possibly corresponds to TRBD2 (7 bases). Trimming took 5 bases from V and 5 from J, leaving 13 bases between them. The CDR3 is made up of 13 amino acids. The germline CDR1 and CDR2 sequences are MDHEN and SYDVKM. The CDR3 DNA reads TGTGCCAGCAGTGCCGGGGGGCGGGACGAGCAGTACTTC. Translating gives CASSAGGRDEQYF.

Concerning this clonotype itself: A much larger clone lies a single base off, so this may be a read error. J is TRBJ2-7 and V is TRBV7-9, with D possibly being TRBD2 (5 bases). The end of the DNA is better explained by TRBJ2-1, so the J call may be wrong. Germline V CDR1 and CDR2: SEHNR, FQNEAQ (reference sequence). The CDR3 is 14 residues long. CDR3 protein: CASSGGGSPYEQFF. The DNA for the CDR3 is TGTGCCAGCAGCGGAGGTGGGAGCCCCTACGAGCAGTTCTTC.

This clonotype was picked up many times. The V call is TRBV7-2, the J call TRBJ2-2, with D uncertain. The CDR3 has 12 residues. Germline loops: CDR1 SGHTA, CDR2 FQGNSA. The V end lost 8 bases, the J end lost 7 bases, and 11 bases lay between the germline ends. This CDR3 is CASAPDDGELFF. The CDR3 region has the DNA TGTGCCAGCGCCCCGGACGACGGGGAGCTGTTTTTT.

This clonotype was observed at least ten times. This chain joins TRBV6-1 and TRBJ1-4; D gene unclear. Trimming cost V 8 bases and J 3 bases, with 10 bases left between them. The CDR3 has 13 residues. The germline CDR1 and CDR2 sequences are MNHNS and SASEGT. The DNA of the CDR3 is TGTGCCAGCTCCGCCATGGCTAATGAAAAACTGTTTTTT. It specifies CASSAMANEKLFF.

This clonotype was recorded at least ten times. V gene TRBV30 combines with J gene TRBJ1-1; D is unresolved. The CDR3 contains 11 residues. Looked up from germline, CDR1 is GTSNPN and CDR2 is SVGIG (reference sequence). Trimming took off 5 bases at V and 9 bases at J, with 13 bases between the two ends. CDR3 in amino acids: CAWGVLTKAFF. CDR3 in DNA: TGTGCCTGGGGGGTCTTAACGAAAGCTTTCTTT.

As to this clonotype: A much more abundant neighbour one base away suggests this may be a read error. This chain links TRBV7-9 with TRBJ2-1, with D possibly being TRBD2 (5 bases). Germline assignment: CDR1 SEHNR and CDR2 FQNEAQ (reference sequence). This CDR3 is built from 14 residues. The V gene lost 1 base and the J gene lost 7 bases, with 11 bases spanning the gap. CDR3 DNA: TGTGCCAGCAGCTTAGTGGCTAGCCGGAATGAGCAGTTCTTC. The encoded protein is CASSLVASRNEQFF. Based on the CDR3 plus reference TRBV7-9 and TRBJ2-1, the full variable domain is DTGVSQNPRHKITKRGQNVTFRCDPISEHNRLYWYRQTLGQGPEFLTYFQNEAQLEKSRLLSDRFSAERPKGSFSTLEIQRTEQGDSAMYLCASSLVASRNEQFFGPGTRLTVL.

The J gene is TRBJ2-1, the V gene TRBV2, with a weak D call TRBD2 (6 bases). The CDR3 runs 12 residues. With 6 bases removed from V and 7 bases from J, the gap between germline ends came to 10 bases. The V gene's germline CDR1 is SNHLY and CDR2 FYNNEI. The CDR3 spells CASRPGRNEQFF. The CDR3 region has the DNA TGTGCCAGCAGACCGGGGAGGAATGAGCAGTTCTTC.

This clonotype showed up many times. The chain uses TRBV11-3 and TRBJ2-1; maybe TRBD2 (6 bases). This CDR3 contains 16 residues. The V and J ends lost 6 bases and 8 bases respectively, with 23 bases between them. CDR1 is SGHNT and CDR2 is YENEEA in the germline V gene. The CDR3 region has the DNA TGTGCCAGCAGTCAAGGCGGGGCGGGACCTCTCGATGAGCAGTTCTTC. The encoded protein is CASSQGGAGPLDEQFF.

This clonotype was detected ten times or more. V is TRBV12-3 or TRBV12-4 and J is TRBJ1-1; D possibly corresponds to TRBD1 (6 bases). The CDR3 has 12 residues. With 6 bases removed from V and 5 bases from J, the gap between germline ends came to 10 bases. The chain's CDR3 is CASRVGGTEAFF. The CDR3 DNA reads TGTGCCAGCAGGGTAGGGGGGACTGAAGCTTTCTTT.

This clonotype was counted between two and nine times. This chain uses TRBV10-3 with TRBJ1-4; 7 bases map to TRBD1. This CDR3 has 13 residues. CDR1 and CDR2 (germline): ENHRY, SYGVKD. The V and J ends lost 7 bases and 8 bases, in that order; junction bases with no gene match: 7. The CDR3 sequence is CAIKGQGEEKLFF. In nucleotides, the CDR3 is TGTGCCATCAAGGGGCAGGGGGAAGAAAAACTGTTTTTT.

A note on this clonotype: It may be a read error: a sequence one base away is much more abundant. A read error is likely, as this CDR3 ends without the conserved phenylalanine or tryptophan. This sequence joins TRBV7-9 and TRBJ2-1, with D possibly being TRBD2 (5 bases). V lost 5 bases, J lost 2 bases, and 19 bases lay in between. From germline, CDR1 is SEHNR and CDR2 FQNEAQ (reference sequence). The CDR3 sequence is 17 residues long. CDR3: CASSQSGRAGTYNEQFL. CDR3 nucleotide sequence: TGTGCCAGCAGCCAGTCCGGGCGGGCCGGCACCTACAATGAGCAGTTCCTC.

This clonotype was counted many times. The rearrangement uses TRBV29-1 and TRBJ1-1, with TRBD1 identical over 11 bases. The CDR3 is 13 residues long. Trimming at V came to 5 bases and at J to 3 bases, leaving 2 bases not matched to a gene. In germline, CDR1 is SQVTM, CDR2 ANQGSEA. This chain's CDR3 is CSVTGQGDTEAFF. The CDR3 nucleotides are TGCAGCGTTACGGGACAGGGGGACACTGAAGCTTTCTTT.

This clonotype was seen a handful of times. The chain joins TRBV4-1 to TRBJ2-3; no clear D. The CDR3 is made up of 13 amino acids. Germline loops: CDR1 MGHRA, CDR2 YSYEKL. The germline V and J ends were trimmed by 4 bases and 3 bases, with 8 bases remaining between them. CDR3 DNA: TGCGCCAGCAGCCCTCCCCGTACAGATACGCAGTATTTT. This gives the protein CASSPPRTDTQYF.